Each of the 20 T cell receptor beta chains below was sequenced from the same sample in a study of cytomegalovirus exposure and HLA in healthy donors. Use of 60 Vbeta and 13 Jbeta primers characterized the PCR. Method: immunoSEQ multiplex PCR; TCRdb's copy keeps in-frame clones and lacks some. The sample lists 70,000 to 100,000 clones; 80% were seen once. Sequencing used PBMCs. The receptors were gathered from a young man in good health and CMV-seronegative.

The gene calls are TRBV11-2 and TRBJ2-7; D perhaps matches TRBD2 (6 bases). V dropped 7 bases and J dropped 2 bases, with 21 bases sitting between them. CDR3 length equals 16 residues. CDR1 SGHAT and CDR2 FQNNGV come from the germline V gene. As DNA, the CDR3 is TGTGCCAGCACCTTGGGTGGCGGGACGGTAACCTACGAGCAGTACTTC. This codes for CASTLGGGTVTYEQYF.

The rearrangement links TRBV18 to TRBJ1-2, with 7 positions matching TRBD1. Germline values: CDR1 KGHSH, CDR2 LQKENI. The V and J ends lost 3 bases and 4 bases, in that order; junction bases with no gene match: 8. This CDR3 has 15 amino acids. The CDR3 is CASSPGDSRTYGYTF. The CDR3 DNA reads TGTGCCAGCTCACCCGGGGACAGTCGAACCTATGGCTACACCTTC.

This chain joins TRBV20-1 and TRBJ1-2; 10 positions match TRBD1. The germline CDR1 and CDR2 sequences are DFQATT and SNEGSKA (reference sequence). This CDR3 contains 11 residues. The CDR3 here is CGGQGNYGYTF. The CDR3 DNA reads TGCGGGGGACAGGGGAACTATGGCTACACCTTC.

V is TRBV19 and J is TRBJ1-5; 7 nucleotides line up with TRBD1. This CDR3 comprises 16 residues. In germline, CDR1 is LNHDA, CDR2 SQIVND (reference sequence). V dropped 3 bases and J dropped 2; count of bases not matched to a gene: 7. CDR3 loop: CASSITGTDGNQPQHF. The DNA of the CDR3 is TGTGCCAGTAGTATCACCGGGACAGATGGCAATCAGCCCCAGCATTTT.

Only one count was recorded for this clone. This chain uses TRBV18 with TRBJ2-1; D may be TRBD2 (6 bases). CDR3 length equals 15 residues. In germline, CDR1 is KGHSH, CDR2 LQKENI. With 6 bases removed from V and 4 bases from J, the gap between germline ends came to 16 bases. The CDR3 spells CASSSETRAYNEQFF. CDR3 coding DNA: TGTGCCAGCTCTTCGGAGACTAGAGCATACAATGAGCAGTTCTTC.

CDR3 nucleotides: TGCGCCAGCAAGATCCGGCAGGGTGTACGAGTCGACACCGGGGAGCTGTTTTTT. Protein: CASKIRQGVRVDTGELFF. This chain joins TRBV5-1 and TRBJ2-2; tentatively, D is TRBD1 (5 bases). The CDR3 has 18 amino acids. The germline V gene encodes CDR1 SGHRS and CDR2 YFSETQ. V was trimmed by 6 bases and J by 3 bases, leaving 24 bases between them.

This chain joins TRBV11-3 and TRBJ2-3; 12 bases fit TRBD2. CDR1 SGHNT and CDR2 YENEEA come from the germline V gene. V shed 3 bases and J 4 bases; nucleotides not matched to a gene: 5. This CDR3 has 16 amino acids. The CDR3 DNA reads as TGTGCCAGCAGCTTCACGACTAGCGGGGGCCCAGATACGCAGTATTTT. Encoded protein: CASSFTTSGGPDTQYF.

This clone is a singleton in its sample. The chain employs TRBV6-6 and TRBJ2-1; the match to TRBD2 covers 9 bases. CDR3 length: 15 amino acids. The germline V gene has CDR1 MNHNY and CDR2 SVGAGI (reference sequence). Germline trimming cut 4 bases from V and 7 bases from J; bases unmatched to any gene: 8. The CDR3 sequence: CASSSLAGSGNEQFF. The CDR3 region has the DNA TGTGCCAGCAGTTCTCTAGCGGGGTCGGGGAATGAGCAGTTCTTC.

The chain links TRBV10-1 to TRBJ2-7, with D possibly being TRBD2 (5 bases). Looked up from germline, CDR1 is WNHNN and CDR2 is SYGVQD (reference sequence). The CDR3 is made up of 14 amino acids. V shed 0 bases and J shed 6 bases, with 12 bases lying between them. For the CDR3, the DNA is TGCGCCAGCAGTGAGTCACGAGGGATCCGCGAGCAGTACTTC. It is translated as CASSESRGIREQYF.

This chain joins TRBV6-5 and TRBJ2-1; 10 nucleotides align to TRBD2. CDR3 length equals 15 residues. Trimming took 6 bases from V and 5 from J; bases not matched to a gene: 7. Germline V gene lookup returns CDR1 MNHEY and CDR2 SVGAGI. The DNA of the CDR3 is TGTGCCAGCAGGCCCCTAGCGGGGGCTAACAATGAGCAGTTCTTC. Translated, it gives CASRPLAGANNEQFF.

This clone is classed as medium-sized (0.01 to 0.1%). V and J are TRBV2 and TRBJ1-1; 7 nucleotides line up with TRBD1. Germline V CDR1 and CDR2: SNHLY, FYNNEI. The CDR3 covers 13 residues. V lost 9 bases, J lost 5 bases, and 9 bases stayed unmatched. CDR3 sequence reads: CASTQGEGTEAFF. In DNA form, the CDR3 reads TGTGCCAGTACCCAGGGGGAAGGGACTGAAGCTTTCTTT.

This chain links TRBV20-1 with TRBJ1-1; D not resolved. Trimming took 6 bases from V and 5 from J, leaving 10 bases between them. Germline V gene sequence: CDR1 DFQATT, CDR2 SNEGSKA (reference sequence). The CDR3 is 11 amino acids. Here the CDR3 reads CSALLQTEAFF. The CDR3 DNA follows: TGCAGTGCCTTGCTGCAGACTGAAGCTTTCTTT.

There are a few counts of this clone. The CDR3 DNA reads TGCGCCAGCAGCCAGGGAGGTGTTGAAGAGACCCAGTACTTC. It translates to CASSQGGVEETQYF. The gene calls are TRBV5-1 and TRBJ2-5; tentative D call: TRBD2 (6 bases). Germline CDR1 and CDR2: SGHRS and YFSETQ. The CDR3 consists of 14 residues. The V and J ends lost 4 bases and 3 bases respectively, with 13 bases between them.

The J gene is TRBJ2-3, the V gene TRBV30, with 10 nucleotides matching TRBD1. The ends lost 8 bases at V and 4 bases at J; junction bases unmatched: 12. This CDR3 has 15 residues. Germline V gives CDR1 GTSNPN, CDR2 SVGIG (reference sequence). CDR3 DNA: TGTGCCCCAACCCCCGACAGGGGGCAGGCAGATACGCAGTATTTT. It yields the protein CAPTPDRGQADTQYF.

The chain uses TRBV7-2 and TRBJ2-2, with TRBD1 matching over 7 bases. The germline CDR1 and CDR2 sequences are SGHTA and FQGNSA. V gave up 8 bases and J gave up 5 bases; unmatched junction bases: 8. The CDR3 has 14 residues. The CDR3 loop reads CASRAQGLTGELFF. Written as DNA, the CDR3 is TGTGCCAGCCGGGCACAGGGGCTGACCGGGGAGCTGTTTTTT. The full variable domain, in which reference TRBV7-2 and TRBJ2-2 provide the parts outside the CDR3, is GAGVSQSPSNKVTEKGKDVELRCDPISGHTALYWYRQSLGQGLEFLIYFQGNSAPDKSGLPSDRFSAERTGGSVSTLTIQRTQQEDSAVYLCASRAQGLTGELFFGEGSRLTVL.

J is TRBJ2-7 and V is TRBV7-6, with 8 bases lining up with TRBD1. Germline loops: CDR1 SGHVS, CDR2 FNYEAQ. V lost 4 bases to trimming and J lost 3 bases; unmatched junction nucleotides: 8. The length of the CDR3 is 15 residues. CDR3 residues: CASSSTDRGSYEQYF. CDR3 bases: TGTGCCAGCAGCTCCACAGACAGGGGCAGCTACGAGCAGTACTTC.

V and J are TRBV15 and TRBJ2-7; TRBD1 agrees at 10 bases. Germline V lookup: CDR1 LNHNV, CDR2 YYDKDF (reference sequence). J was trimmed by 4 bases and V by 4 bases; bases with no gene match: 13. This CDR3 has 17 residues. The CDR3 loop is CATSTPSRDRGRYEQYF. The CDR3 nucleotides read TGTGCCACCAGCACCCCTTCACGGGACAGGGGACGATACGAGCAGTACTTC.

This chain connects TRBV11-1 to TRBJ1-6, with 9 bases identical to TRBD1. Germline CDR1 reads SGHAT; CDR2 reads FQDESV (reference sequence). The V gene end was trimmed by 5 bases and the J gene end by 7 bases; junction bases not matched to a gene: 3. CDR3 length equals 14 residues. CDR3 region: CASSRQGVNSPLHF. CDR3 nucleotide sequence: TGTGCCAGCAGCCGACAGGGGGTAAATTCACCCCTCCACTTT.

The sample holds a few counts of this clone. CDR3 protein: CASSYGYLEQNYGYTF. The CDR3 region has the DNA TGTGCCAGCAGTTACGGTTACCTGGAGCAGAACTATGGCTACACCTTC. The rearrangement uses TRBV6-6 and TRBJ1-2; D is ambiguous. The CDR3 runs 16 residues. Germline CDR1 is MNHNY and CDR2 is SVGAGI (reference sequence). Trimming removed 2 bases at V and 2 bases at J, with 15 bases between.

V gene TRBV12-5 combines with J gene TRBJ2-3, with a tentative D call TRBD2 (5 bases). The CDR3 extends over 15 amino acids. The V gene lost 6 bases and the J gene lost 4 bases, with 17 bases spanning the gap. Germline CDR1 is LGHNT and CDR2 is FRNRAP. The CDR3 sequence is CASGLSGSVADTQYF. The DNA of the CDR3 is TGTGCTAGTGGCCTCTCGGGTAGCGTAGCAGATACGCAGTATTTT. The whole variable domain, filled in from reference TRBV12-5 and TRBJ2-3, reads DARVTQTPRHKVTEMGQEVTMRCQPILGHNTVFWYRQTMMQGLELLAYFRNRAPLDDSGMPKDRFSAEMPDATLATLKIQPSEPRDSAVYFCASGLSGSVADTQYFGPGTRLTVL.